This T cell receptor (beta chain) was retrieved from a study of cytomegalovirus exposure and HLA in healthy donors. Both 60 Vbeta primers and 13 Jbeta primers went into the PCR. TCRdb's copy holds only in-frame clones and misses some; the assay was immunoSEQ multiplex PCR. The profile shows about 180,000 clones, 70% to 80% of them singletons. Study outcomes and limitations: Prior analysis indicated that the majority of TCR beta V segments exhibited productivity approximately 87% or approximately 30% of the time. Later analysis identified several of the most significant clusters that appeared linked to common viral pathogens. Sequencing depth across donors, presence/absence analyses assumed, was roughly uniform.

As to this clone: What it binds is unknown.

Sequencing input: PBMCs. The TCR was taken from a woman aged 25 to 39 in good health and CMV-seropositive.

CDR3 sequence: CASRLPGQAYYEQYF. In DNA form, the CDR3 reads TGTGCCAGCAGACTTCCGGGACAGGCCTACTACGAGCAGTACTTC. The rearrangement links TRBV28 to TRBJ2-7; 8 positions agree with TRBD1. V was clipped by 6 bases and J by 3 bases; unmatched bases: 10. CDR1 is MDHEN and CDR2 is SYDVKM in the germline V gene. This CDR3 has 15 amino acids.